The clone carrying this T cell receptor (gamma chain) was detected a few times. This DNA's translation differs at residue 6 from TCRdb's protein, which comes from a much larger clone; a read error is likely, and the protein shown is translated from the DNA. The same CDR3 arises from other DNA sequences in this sample as well. TCRdb reprocessed the multiplex PCR reads using CATT. The repertoire consists of tens of thousands of gamma-chain clones, with roughly 3.1% occurring once and the leading ten covering roughly 30%. Bulk repertoires came from Vgamma9/Vdelta2+ or Vdelta2-negative gammadelta T cells flow-sorted from PBMC. The source of the sample is a study of γδ T cells in repeated Plasmodium falciparum infection. Study summary: Malian children with intense seasonal malaria exposure were compared with matched Australian children. Donors had four controlled P. falciparum NF54 infections over about 640 days.

Trimming cost V 6 bases and J 0 bases; bases outside gene matches: 4. CDR3 length: 14 amino acids. Germline V CDR1 and CDR2: GITISATS, ISYDGTV (reference sequence). The specimen sequenced was gamma-delta T cells from blood. This TCR derives from a pool of human donors (malaria-infected and uninfected, not separated). V is TRGV9 and J is TRGJP2. No J segment appears in TCRdb, so it was assigned here by matching the sequence to germline. The CDR3 coding sequence is TGTGCCTTGTGGACTCATAGTAGTGATTGGATCAAGACGTTT. Translating gives CALWTHSSDWIKTF.